The 22 T cell receptor beta chains in this list originate from one sample, sequenced in a study of blood T cell repertoires in COVID-19. The assay was immunoSEQ multiplex PCR, and TCRdb's table has in-frame clones only and misses some. The repertoire includes 55,000 to 85,000 clones, 87% of them detected once, and 11% sits in the top ten. The sequencing input was peripheral blood. The receptor set was obtained from a woman younger than 35 with acute or convalescent COVID-19.

This chain uses TRBV19 with TRBJ1-1, with D maybe TRBD1 (6 bases). CDR3 length equals 13 residues. Germline CDR1 is LNHDA and CDR2 is SQIVND (reference sequence). V shed 4 bases and J shed 6 bases, with 12 bases lying between them. In DNA, the CDR3 is TGTGCCAGTAGTAGAGTAGGGGGGGCTGAAGCTTTCTTT. Residues: CASSRVGGAEAFF.

This clone was seen once. The rearrangement links TRBV6-2 or TRBV6-3 to TRBJ1-2, with 10 bases lining up with TRBD1. V lost 2 bases and J lost 4; bases outside the gene matches: 7. Germline CDR1 MNHEY, CDR2 SVGEGT. This CDR3 comprises 16 residues. This CDR3 is CASSYLPWTGGYGYTF. The CDR3 nucleotides read TGTGCCAGCAGTTACCTGCCATGGACAGGGGGCTATGGCTACACCTTC.

The genes are TRBV20-1 and TRBJ1-1; D call uncertain. CDR1 is DFQATT and CDR2 is SNEGSKA in the germline V gene (reference sequence). The CDR3 totals 11 residues. Trimming removed 3 bases from V and 1 base from J, with 3 bases in between. CDR3 region: CSARRNTEAFF. In DNA form, the CDR3 reads TGCAGTGCTAGGCGGAACACTGAAGCTTTCTTT.

The V and J genes are TRBV7-2 and TRBJ2-2, with D possibly being TRBD2 (6 bases). CDR3 length: 15 residues. V was shortened by 0 bases and J by 4 bases, with 9 bases between the two germline ends. Germline-derived CDR1 and CDR2 are SGHTA and FQGNSA. The CDR3 sequence is CASSLAGGATGELFF. Written as DNA, the CDR3 is TGTGCCAGCAGCTTAGCCGGCGGGGCCACCGGGGAGCTGTTTTTT.

The V gene is TRBV6-5, the J gene TRBJ2-2; 7 nucleotides align to TRBD1. The germline V gene encodes CDR1 MNHEY and CDR2 SVGAGI. With V trimmed by 5 bases and J by 6 bases, 9 bases remained unmatched. The CDR3 sequence is 15 residues long. In nucleotides, the CDR3 is TGTGCCAGCAGTAGGACAGGAATTCTTCCCGGGGAGCTGTTTTTT. Protein: CASSRTGILPGELFF.

This sequence joins TRBV27 and TRBJ2-7, with TRBD1 identical over 8 bases. The CDR3 has 15 amino acids. V lost 2 bases, J lost 4 bases, and 7 bases stayed unmatched. The germline V gene encodes CDR1 MNHEY and CDR2 SMNVEV (reference sequence). DNA of the CDR3: TGTGCCAGCAGTTTAACGCAGGGGGCGTCTTACGAGCAGTACTTC. This sequence encodes CASSLTQGASYEQYF.

The chain couples TRBV27 to TRBJ1-2, with D possibly TRBD1 on 5 matching bases. V gave up 6 bases and J gave up 4 bases, with 15 bases separating them. Germline V gives CDR1 MNHEY, CDR2 SMNVEV (reference sequence). The CDR3 loop spans 14 amino acids. The CDR3 loop reads CASRPQVTSYGYTF. CDR3 nucleotides: TGTGCCAGCAGACCACAGGTTACTTCCTATGGCTACACCTTC.

The CDR3 DNA sequence: TGCAGTGCTAGTAGTGGGGGGGAAAACATTCAGTACTTC. It codes for CSASSGGENIQYF. The chain combines TRBV20-1 with TRBJ2-4, with 7 bases identical to TRBD2. Trimming at V came to 3 bases and at J to 5 bases, leaving 4 bases not matched to a gene. Germline CDR1 and CDR2: DFQATT and SNEGSKA (reference sequence). The CDR3 length is 13 residues.

The V call is TRBV28, the J call TRBJ2-5, with 7 bases fitting TRBD1. The DNA end is more similar to TRBJ2-7, so the J call may be wrong. Looked up from germline, CDR1 is MDHEN and CDR2 is SYDVKM. The CDR3 sequence is 14 residues long. The CDR3, as DNA: TGTGCCAGCAGTTTTGAGACAGGGATTAGCGAGCAGTACTTC. Translated, it gives CASSFETGISEQYF.

In its sample, this clone was seen once. The gene calls are TRBV30 and TRBJ1-5; tentatively, D is TRBD1 (5 bases). The CDR3 spans 13 residues. V lost 3 bases, J lost 12 bases, and 18 bases lay in between. Germline lookup yields CDR1 GTSNPN and CDR2 SVGIG (reference sequence). The CDR3 spells CAWSVPGGAIQHF. The CDR3, as DNA: TGTGCCTGGAGCGTCCCGGGAGGGGCAATCCAGCATTTT. The full variable domain, with the rest looked up from reference TRBV30 and TRBJ1-5, is SQTIHQWPATLVQPVGSPLSLECTVEGTSNPNLYWYRQAAGRGLQLLFYSVGIGQISSEVPQNLSASRPQDRQFILSSKKLLLSDSGFYLCAWSVPGGAIQHFGDGTRLSIL.

The chain uses TRBV6-5 and TRBJ1-2; no reliable D call. Germline-derived CDR1 and CDR2 are MNHEY and SVGAGI. CDR3 length: 13 residues. Trimming pared 6 bases from V and 0 bases from J, leaving 8 bases between. The chain's CDR3 is CASRQSPNYGYTF. In nucleotides, the CDR3 is TGTGCCAGCAGACAGAGTCCTAACTATGGCTACACCTTC.

The chain has TRBV13 and TRBJ2-1; 11 nucleotides match TRBD2. The V and J ends lost 7 bases and 4 bases, in that order; junction bases with no gene match: 6. Germline loops: CDR1 PRHDT, CDR2 FYEKMQ (reference sequence). The length of the CDR3 is 15 residues. The DNA for the CDR3 is TGTGCCAGCACCAGAAGACTAGCGGGGTACAATGAGCAGTTCTTC. Protein sequence: CASTRRLAGYNEQFF.

V usage is TRBV4-3 and J usage is TRBJ2-2; tentative D call: TRBD2 (5 bases). This CDR3 is built from 14 residues. Germline CDR1 is LGHNA and CDR2 is YSLEER. V lost 0 bases and J lost 6, with 8 bases in between. CDR3 sequence (DNA): TGCGCCAGCAGCCAAGATCTTAGCGCCGGGGAGCTGTTTTTT. This gives the protein CASSQDLSAGELFF.

The J gene is TRBJ2-3, the V gene TRBV27, with 7 bases matching TRBD2. This CDR3 region has 12 residues. The J segment lost 6 bases and the V segment lost 3 bases, leaving 0 bases of the junction unmatched. Germline-derived CDR1 and CDR2 are MNHEY and SMNVEV (reference sequence). As DNA, the CDR3 is TGTGCCAGCAGTTTTAGCGGGGATACGCAGTATTTT. Translating gives CASSFSGDTQYF.

The CDR3 DNA reads as TGTGCCAGTAGTATCGGGCGGAGTCGGGGAAATCAGCCCCAGCATTTT. The encoded protein is CASSIGRSRGNQPQHF. This sequence joins TRBV19 and TRBJ1-5; D gene unclear. The V end was cut by 3 bases, the J end by 4 bases, with 16 bases between. Germline CDR1 and CDR2: LNHDA and SQIVND (reference sequence). This CDR3 region has 16 residues. Full variable domain (outside the CDR3, taken from reference TRBV19 and TRBJ1-5): DGGITQSPKYLFRKEGQNVTLSCEQNLNHDAMYWYRQDPGQGLRLIYYSQIVNDFQKGDIAEGYSVSREKKESFPLTVTSAQKNPTAFYLCASSIGRSRGNQPQHFGDGTRLSIL.

The gene calls are TRBV10-3 and TRBJ2-7; TRBD2 is a possible D gene (5 bases). CDR1 is ENHRY and CDR2 is SYGVKD in the germline V gene. Trimming pared 4 bases from V and 4 bases from J, leaving 8 bases between. The CDR3 has 12 amino acids. The CDR3 is CAISGSGYEQYF. For the CDR3, the DNA is TGTGCCATCAGTGGGAGCGGATACGAGCAGTACTTC.

The chain uses TRBV28 and TRBJ2-1, with 8 bases lining up with TRBD2. Trimming cost V 3 bases and J 0 bases; bases outside gene matches: 4. Per germline, CDR1 MDHEN and CDR2 SYDVKM. CDR3 length: 16 residues. In DNA form, the CDR3 reads TGTGCCAGCAGTTTCGGGGGGGCAAGCTCCTACAATGAGCAGTTCTTC. It specifies CASSFGGASSYNEQFF.

The chain uses TRBV11-2 and TRBJ1-4; D unresolved. The CDR3 runs to 15 residues. Germline V gene sequence: CDR1 SGHAT, CDR2 FQNNGV. V was shortened by 0 bases and J by 5 bases, with 10 bases between the two germline ends. The CDR3 DNA follows: TGTGCCAGCAGCTTAGAATGGAGACCAAATGAAAAACTGTTTTTT. Its protein is CASSLEWRPNEKLFF.

The rearrangement joins TRBV30 to TRBJ1-1; D gene uncertain. Trimming cost V 2 bases and J 4 bases, with 8 bases left between them. The CDR3 has 12 amino acids. Germline V gene lookup returns CDR1 GTSNPN and CDR2 SVGIG (reference sequence). CDR3 sequence (DNA): TGTGCCTGGAGTCCCTTCGGCACTGAAGCTTTCTTT. Its protein is CAWSPFGTEAFF.

The J gene is TRBJ2-3, the V gene TRBV28, with 15 bases identical to TRBD2. Trimming cost V 4 bases and J 1 base; bases outside gene matches: 9. Per the germline V gene, CDR1 is MDHEN and CDR2 is SYDVKM. The CDR3 has 19 residues. CDR3 in DNA: TGTGCCAGCAGTTCACAGGGACTAGCGGGGGGTTTGGGCACAGATACGCAGTATTTT. Its protein is CASSSQGLAGGLGTDTQYF.

The CDR3 reads CASSPLPVLSGANVLTF. CDR3 nucleotide sequence: TGTGCCAGCTCACCCCTCCCGGTCCTCTCTGGGGCCAACGTCCTGACTTTC. The V and J genes are TRBV18 and TRBJ2-6; D unclear. The CDR3 spans 17 residues. V gave up 3 bases and J gave up 0 bases, with 12 bases separating them. In germline, CDR1 is KGHSH, CDR2 LQKENI. The full variable domain, with the rest looked up from reference TRBV18 and TRBJ2-6, is NAGVMQNPRHLVRRRGQEARLRCSPMKGHSHVYWYRQLPEEGLKFMVYLQKENIIDESGMPKERFSAEFPKEGPSILRIQQVVRGDSAAYFCASSPLPVLSGANVLTFGAGSRLTVL.

The chain combines TRBV5-1 with TRBJ2-3; 12 positions agree with TRBD2. Germline values: CDR1 SGHRS, CDR2 YFSETQ. The junction had 13 bases not matched to a gene; V was cut back by 4 bases and J by 1 base. The CDR3 is 19 residues long. For the CDR3, the DNA is TGCGCCAGCAGCCACGGAAGGACTAGCGGGACGAGGGGCACAGATACGCAGTATTTT. It yields the protein CASSHGRTSGTRGTDTQYF. Looking up the rest from reference TRBV5-1 and TRBJ2-3 gives the full variable domain: KAGVTQTPRYLIKTRGQQVTLSCSPISGHRSVSWYQQTPGQGLQFLFEYFSETQRNKGNFPGRFSGRQFSNSRSEMNVSTLELGDSALYLCASSHGRTSGTRGTDTQYFGPGTRLTVL.